The 24 T cell receptor beta chains below were found in one sample sequenced in a study of blood T cell repertoires in COVID-19. TCRdb's copy holds only in-frame clones and misses some; the assay was immunoSEQ multiplex PCR. The table has about 70,000 clones, around 88% seen once. The source material was peripheral blood. Receptor source: a human donor in a cohort sampled during active COVID-19.

The chain joins TRBV10-3 to TRBJ2-7, with 7 bases lining up with TRBD2. V dropped 2 bases and J dropped 4; count of bases not matched to a gene: 5. Germline V gene sequence: CDR1 ENHRY, CDR2 SYGVKD. The length of the CDR3 is 14 residues. CDR3 DNA: TGTGCCATCAGTGAGAGGGAGGGAGAGTACGAGCAGTACTTC. It encodes CAISEREGEYEQYF.

The rearrangement joins TRBV27 to TRBJ1-3; D is ambiguous. This CDR3 comprises 14 residues. V was pared by 4 bases and J by 0 bases, with 7 bases between. Looked up from germline, CDR1 is MNHEY and CDR2 is SMNVEV (reference sequence). CDR3 sequence reads: CASSSSSSGNTIYF. In DNA, the CDR3 is TGTGCCAGCAGTTCGTCGAGCTCTGGAAACACCATATATTTT.

The rearrangement links TRBV7-2 to TRBJ1-6; D ambiguous. Germline CDR1 SGHTA, CDR2 FQGNSA. CDR3 length: 14 residues. The V gene lost 3 bases and the J gene lost 14 bases, with 17 bases spanning the gap. In DNA, the CDR3 is TGTGCCAGCAGCTTCGGCCAGACCCTCCGGGCCCTCCACTTT. It translates to CASSFGQTLRALHF. Looking up the rest from reference TRBV7-2 and TRBJ1-6 gives the full variable domain: GAGVSQSPSNKVTEKGKDVELRCDPISGHTALYWYRQSLGQGLEFLIYFQGNSAPDKSGLPSDRFSAERTGGSVSTLTIQRTQQEDSAVYLCASSFGQTLRALHFGNGTRLTVT.

This chain uses TRBV5-1 with TRBJ2-3; D call uncertain. The CDR3 has 14 residues. The germline V and J ends were trimmed by 5 bases and 0 bases, with 10 bases remaining between them. Germline values: CDR1 SGHRS, CDR2 YFSETQ. The CDR3 sequence: CASRLDISTDTQYF. The CDR3 bases are TGCGCCAGCAGATTAGATATTAGCACAGATACGCAGTATTTT.

V is TRBV28 and J is TRBJ1-5; 7 positions match TRBD1. In germline, CDR1 is MDHEN, CDR2 SYDVKM. This CDR3 has 14 amino acids. V lost 6 bases, J lost 1 base, and 3 bases stayed unmatched. The CDR3 sequence: CASRGQASNQPQHF. The CDR3 nucleotides read TGTGCCAGCAGAGGACAGGCAAGCAATCAGCCCCAGCATTTT.

This clone showed up just once. This chain links TRBV6-4 with TRBJ1-1, with TRBD1 matching over 7 bases. The CDR3 is 14 amino acids. The germline V gene encodes CDR1 MRHNA and CDR2 SNTAGT. The V gene end was trimmed by 7 bases and the J gene end by 3 bases; junction bases not matched to a gene: 8. This chain's CDR3 is CASITGTAYTEAFF. CDR3 coding DNA: TGTGCCAGCATTACCGGGACAGCCTACACTGAAGCTTTCTTT.

The rearrangement uses TRBV28 and TRBJ1-5; 7 bases are a match to TRBD1. From germline, CDR1 is MDHEN and CDR2 SYDVKM. J lost 2 bases, V lost 4 bases, and 11 bases had no gene match. The CDR3 has 17 residues. The CDR3 here is CASSSSPTGSRNQPQHF. In nucleotides, the CDR3 is TGTGCCAGCAGTTCTTCCCCGACAGGGAGCCGCAATCAGCCCCAGCATTTT.

The rearrangement links TRBV6-2 or TRBV6-3 to TRBJ1-6; D is unresolved. From germline, CDR1 is MNHEY and CDR2 SVGEGT. Between the trimmed V and J ends, which lost 2 bases and 9 bases, there was a span of 8 bases. This CDR3 has 13 residues. CDR3 coding DNA: TGTGCCAGCAGTTACAGGAACAGTTCACCCCTCCACTTT. Translated, it gives CASSYRNSSPLHF.

The chain employs TRBV10-3 and TRBJ2-7; 9 bases map to TRBD2. Unmatched junction bases numbered 3, after V lost 2 bases and J lost 4 bases. This CDR3 region has 14 residues. CDR1 ENHRY and CDR2 SYGVKD come from the germline V gene. DNA for the CDR3: TGTGCCATCAGTGAGATAGCGGGGGAGTACGAGCAGTACTTC. It translates to CAISEIAGEYEQYF.

The rearrangement joins TRBV6-2 or TRBV6-3 to TRBJ2-3, with D possibly being TRBD2 (6 bases). The CDR3 consists of 17 residues. V was clipped by 2 bases and J by 0 bases, with 15 bases between them. CDR1 MNHEY and CDR2 SVGEGT come from the germline V gene. CDR3 amino acids: CASSYTIPGLSTDTQYF. The CDR3 bases are TGTGCCAGCAGTTACACCATACCGGGACTCAGCACAGATACGCAGTATTTT.

This sequence joins TRBV5-1 and TRBJ2-2; TRBD1 matches at 9 bases. CDR1 SGHRS and CDR2 YFSETQ come from the germline V gene. CDR3 length equals 16 residues. Trimming removed 4 bases from V and 6 bases from J; junction bases left unmatched: 10. CDR3 sequence reads: CASSPGQGMGSGELFF. Here the CDR3 DNA reads TGCGCCAGCAGCCCTGGACAGGGGATGGGATCCGGGGAGCTGTTTTTT.

The chain recombines TRBV29-1 with TRBJ1-1; D may be TRBD1 (5 bases). The CDR3 extends over 11 amino acids. V was clipped by 3 bases and J by 10 bases, with 12 bases between them. Germline CDR1 reads SQVTM; CDR2 reads ANQGSEA. Here the CDR3 reads CSVDVGAGAFF. CDR3 DNA: TGCAGCGTTGACGTAGGGGCAGGAGCTTTCTTT. Based on the CDR3 plus reference TRBV29-1 and TRBJ1-1, the full variable domain is SAVISQKPSRDICQRGTSLTIQCQVDSQVTMMFWYRQQPGQSLTLIATANQGSEATYESGFVIDKFPISRPNLTFSTLTVSNMSPEDSSIYLCSVDVGAGAFFGQGTRLTVV.

The gene calls are TRBV2 and TRBJ1-1; 8 positions match TRBD1. The CDR3 loop spans 12 amino acids. CDR1 and CDR2 (germline): SNHLY, FYNNEI. Germline trimming cut 6 bases from V and 5 bases from J; bases unmatched to any gene: 2. DNA for the CDR3: TGTGCCAGCAGACAGGGGGGGACTGAAGCTTTCTTT. It encodes CASRQGGTEAFF.

The chain has TRBV6-6 and TRBJ1-5; unclear D gene. This CDR3 contains 15 residues. Germline V gives CDR1 MNHNY, CDR2 SVGAGI (reference sequence). Trimming stripped 0 bases from V and 0 bases from J, with 6 bases between. This CDR3 reads CASSYSSVSNQPQHF. CDR3 DNA sequence: TGTGCCAGCAGTTACTCCTCAGTTAGCAATCAGCCCCAGCATTTT.

CDR3 sequence: CATGPSGDTQYF. CDR3 sequence (DNA): TGTGCCACCGGACCTAGCGGAGATACGCAGTATTTT. The chain uses TRBV24-1 and TRBJ2-3; 7 nucleotides line up with TRBD2. The V segment lost 9 bases and the J segment 5 bases; nucleotides outside the gene matches: 4. Germline V gives CDR1 KGHDR, CDR2 SFDVKD. This CDR3 is 12 amino acids long.

V usage is TRBV10-3 and J usage is TRBJ2-7, with TRBD1 identical over 8 bases. CDR1 and CDR2 (germline): ENHRY, SYGVKD. The V and J ends lost 4 bases and 2 bases, in that order; junction bases with no gene match: 10. The CDR3 sequence is 16 residues long. The CDR3 DNA reads TGTGCCATCAGTGGGTCCCCTGGACAGGGACCCTACGAGCAGTACTTC. This translates into CAISGSPGQGPYEQYF.

The genes are TRBV19 and TRBJ2-1; possible D gene TRBD1, 6 bases. The V end lost 9 bases, the J end lost 6 bases, and 18 bases lay between the germline ends. The V gene's germline CDR1 is LNHDA and CDR2 SQIVND (reference sequence). The CDR3 is made up of 14 amino acids. The CDR3 loop reads CASSPGTLFNEQFF. The CDR3 nucleotides read TGTGCCAGCTCCCCCGGGACACTCTTCAATGAGCAGTTCTTC.

This chain connects TRBV7-3 to TRBJ2-1, with D maybe TRBD2 (6 bases). The CDR3 spans 12 residues. CDR1 SGHTA and CDR2 FQGTGA come from the germline V gene. Trimming pared 5 bases from V and 9 bases from J, leaving 11 bases between. The CDR3 spells CASSHQGGEQFF. CDR3 DNA: TGTGCCAGCAGCCATCAGGGAGGTGAGCAGTTCTTC.

This clone came up once. The chain combines TRBV12-2 with TRBJ1-6; the table names TRBD1, a call not compared with the DNA. TRBV12-2 is flagged as a pseudogene. This CDR3 region has 16 residues. CDR3 sequence: CASRLAYRGWNSPLHF. The CDR3 DNA reads as TGTGCAAGTCGCTTAGCGTATAGGGGGTGGAATTCACCCCTCCACTTT.

The V and J genes are TRBV4-3 and TRBJ2-7, with TRBD1 matching over 7 bases. J lost 6 bases, V lost 3 bases, and 8 bases had no gene match. The CDR3 is made up of 14 amino acids. Germline V lookup: CDR1 LGHNA, CDR2 YSLEER. CDR3 coding DNA: TGCGCCAGCAGCCACCCGGACAGGTGGGGCGAGCAGTACTTC. Translating it yields CASSHPDRWGEQYF.

The V gene is TRBV11-2, the J gene TRBJ2-7; TRBD2 might be the D (8 bases). Trimming removed 5 bases from V and 2 bases from J, with 25 bases in between. Germline V gene lookup returns CDR1 SGHAT and CDR2 FQNNGV. CDR3 length: 18 residues. The CDR3 DNA is TGTGCCAGCAGCCCCGGGACTAGTGCGGGAAGGGGGCCCTACGAGCAGTACTTC. It is translated as CASSPGTSAGRGPYEQYF.

This clone was seen only a few times. The chain uses TRBV10-2 and TRBJ2-7; 15 bases align to TRBD2. V lost 2 bases and J lost 3; bases outside the gene matches: 5. This CDR3 comprises 17 residues. Germline CDR1 reads WSHSY; CDR2 reads SAAADI. For the CDR3, the DNA is TGCGCCAGCAGTGAGCCCTCGGGACTAGCGGGGGGCTACGAGCAGTACTTC. This sequence encodes CASSEPSGLAGGYEQYF.

The chain recombines TRBV5-1 with TRBJ2-3, with D possibly being TRBD2 (6 bases). The CDR3 is 15 residues long. Germline V CDR1 and CDR2: SGHRS, YFSETQ. Trimming left V 0 bases short and J 0 bases short, with 8 bases between. The CDR3, as DNA: TGCGCCAGCAGCTTGGGAGGGACTAGCACAGATACGCAGTATTTT. Translation: CASSLGGTSTDTQYF.

The rearrangement uses TRBV6-6 and TRBJ2-1; possibly TRBD2 for D (7 bases). Trimming shortened V by 7 bases and J by 4 bases, and 11 bases separated the two germline ends. The CDR3 runs 13 residues. CDR1 is MNHNY, CDR2 SVGAGI, per germline (reference sequence). CDR3 DNA: TGTGCCAGCACGGAGGGGGGGTACAATGAGCAGTTCTTC. Its protein is CASTEGGYNEQFF.